Below are 20 T cell receptor beta chains sequenced from a single sample in a study of cytomegalovirus exposure and HLA in healthy donors. Primers for the PCR totalled 60 Vbeta and 13 Jbeta. This table comes from immunoSEQ multiplex PCR, and its TCRdb copy is limited to in-frame clones, with some not included. The sample lists 45,000 to 70,000 clones; approximately 82% were seen once. Specimen: PBMCs. The receptor source for this set is a man aged 50-60 years in good health and CMV-seronegative.

This clone turned up a few times. The CDR3 DNA follows: TGTGCCAGCAGTGGGAAAGACAGGGCGGTCGGCGGCTACACCTTC. Translating it yields CASSGKDRAVGGYTF. The rearrangement uses TRBV27 and TRBJ1-2, with 7 bases fitting TRBD1. The CDR3 is 15 residues long. Germline V CDR1 and CDR2: MNHEY, SMNVEV (reference sequence). J lost 8 bases, V lost 5 bases, and 14 bases had no gene match.

Only a few counts were recorded for this clone. The J gene is TRBJ1-1, the V gene TRBV6-5, with 7 bases fitting TRBD1. Germline V gene lookup returns CDR1 MNHEY and CDR2 SVGAGI. J gave up 5 bases and V 4 bases, and 1 base lay outside the gene matches. The CDR3 is 12 amino acids. CDR3 nucleotides: TGTGCCAGCAGTTTCAGGGGGACTGAAGCTTTCTTT. Its translation is CASSFRGTEAFF.

This clone has just one count. This chain uses TRBV5-1 with TRBJ1-6; D remains unclear. The ends were cut back, 2 bases at V and 2 bases at J, with 5 bases in the middle. This CDR3 is 14 amino acids long. Germline CDR1 and CDR2: SGHRS and YFSETQ. In nucleotides, the CDR3 is TGCGCCAGCAGCTTAGCTACCTATAATTCACCCCTCCACTTT. Amino acid sequence: CASSLATYNSPLHF. The complete variable domain, with remaining parts taken from reference TRBV5-1 and TRBJ1-6, reads KAGVTQTPRYLIKTRGQQVTLSCSPISGHRSVSWYQQTPGQGLQFLFEYFSETQRNKGNFPGRFSGRQFSNSRSEMNVSTLELGDSALYLCASSLATYNSPLHFGNGTRLTVT.

V gene TRBV5-6 combines with J gene TRBJ2-7; D gene uncertain. From germline, CDR1 is SGHDT and CDR2 YYEEEE. With 4 bases removed from V and 3 bases from J, the gap between germline ends came to 17 bases. This CDR3 spans 15 amino acids. CDR3 nucleotide sequence: TGTGCCAGCAGCCAACCCCAGGCAGCCAGCTACGAGCAGTACTTC. This gives the protein CASSQPQAASYEQYF. Full variable domain (missing parts from reference TRBV5-6 and TRBJ2-7): DAGVTQSPTHLIKTRGQQVTLRCSPKSGHDTVSWYQQALGQGPQFIFQYYEEEERQRGNFPDRFSGHQFPNYSSELNVNALLLGDSALYLCASSQPQAASYEQYFGPGTRLTVT.

The chain recombines TRBV5-1 with TRBJ2-1; 7 bases are a match to TRBD1. Germline V gene sequence: CDR1 SGHRS, CDR2 YFSETQ. The CDR3 loop spans 12 amino acids. Trimming took 5 bases from V and 7 from J; bases not matched to a gene: 3. CDR3 in amino acids: CASSNRGNEQFF. The CDR3 nucleotides read TGCGCCAGCAGTAACAGGGGTAATGAGCAGTTCTTC.

In its sample, this clone was seen a few times. This chain links TRBV2 with TRBJ1-2; D gene ambiguous. The germline CDR1 and CDR2 sequences are SNHLY and FYNNEI. The CDR3 consists of 11 residues. The V end was cut by 8 bases, the J end by 4 bases, with 8 bases between. This chain's CDR3 is CASVLRYGYTF. In DNA form, the CDR3 reads TGTGCCAGCGTCCTTCGCTATGGCTACACCTTC.

The genes are TRBV6-6 and TRBJ1-2, with 7 bases aligning to TRBD1. Germline V gene data show CDR1 as MNHNY and CDR2 as SVGAGI (reference sequence). V lost 7 bases, J lost 7 bases, and 6 bases stayed unmatched. The CDR3 is made up of 12 amino acids. The CDR3 here is CASIKDRVGYTF. The CDR3, as DNA: TGTGCCAGCATCAAAGACAGGGTTGGCTACACCTTC.

The genes are TRBV5-6 and TRBJ2-3; 7 bases are a match to TRBD2. Trimming removed 6 bases from V and 7 bases from J; junction bases left unmatched: 8. The V gene's germline CDR1 is SGHDT and CDR2 YYEEEE. CDR3 length: 13 amino acids. This CDR3 is CASTVQRGYTQYF. DNA for the CDR3: TGTGCCAGCACCGTACAGCGGGGATATACGCAGTATTTT. Complete variable domain (other parts from reference TRBV5-6 and TRBJ2-3): DAGVTQSPTHLIKTRGQQVTLRCSPKSGHDTVSWYQQALGQGPQFIFQYYEEEERQRGNFPDRFSGHQFPNYSSELNVNALLLGDSALYLCASTVQRGYTQYFGPGTRLTVL.

This clone was detected only once. The chain recombines TRBV7-3 with TRBJ2-2; D may be TRBD2 (6 bases). V lost 5 bases and J 6 bases, leaving 13 bases between the germline ends. This CDR3 contains 14 residues. The germline V gene encodes CDR1 SGHTA and CDR2 FQGTGA. The CDR3 loop is CASSPRRASGELFF. CDR3 in DNA: TGTGCCAGCAGCCCCAGGAGGGCGTCCGGGGAGCTGTTTTTT. The whole variable domain, filled in from reference TRBV7-3 and TRBJ2-2, reads GAGVSQTPSNKVTEKGKYVELRCDPISGHTALYWYRQSLGQGPEFLIYFQGTGAADDSGLPNDRFFAVRPEGSVSTLKIQRTERGDSAVYLCASSPRRASGELFFGEGSRLTVL.

The chain joins TRBV10-3 to TRBJ2-5, with 8 nucleotides matching TRBD2. The V gene's germline CDR1 is ENHRY and CDR2 SYGVKD. Germline trimming cut 2 bases from V and 5 bases from J; bases unmatched to any gene: 1. This CDR3 has 13 residues. Written as DNA, the CDR3 is TGTGCCATCAGTGAGGGGACTAGGGAGACCCAGTACTTC. The encoded protein is CAISEGTRETQYF.

This clone was counted once. The J gene is TRBJ2-5, the V gene TRBV28, with 11 bases lining up with TRBD2. After removal of 3 bases from V and 0 bases from J, the junction contained 6 bases not matched to a gene. Germline values: CDR1 MDHEN, CDR2 SYDVKM. This CDR3 is built from 17 residues. Here the CDR3 DNA reads TGTGCCAGCAGTTTTATAGCGGGGGGGGTGTACCAAGAGACCCAGTACTTC. It specifies CASSFIAGGVYQETQYF.

The CDR3 coding sequence is TGTGCCAGCAGTACAACCGGGACAGGGGCCTACGAGCAGTACTTC. This translates into CASSTTGTGAYEQYF. V is TRBV27 and J is TRBJ2-7; 10 bases match TRBD1. Germline V gene lookup returns CDR1 MNHEY and CDR2 SMNVEV (reference sequence). The trim removed 5 bases at V and 2 bases at J, leaving 6 bases unmatched. The CDR3 sequence is 15 residues long.

The rearrangement links TRBV4-2 to TRBJ1-4; D is ambiguous. The CDR3 spans 14 residues. V lost 1 base and J lost 3, with 6 bases in between. CDR1 is LGHNA, CDR2 YNFKEQ, per germline. The CDR3 DNA is TGTGCCAGCAGCCAAGGCACAGCTAATGAAAAACTGTTTTTT. Translation gives CASSQGTANEKLFF.

This clone was counted between two and nine times. V gene TRBV19 combines with J gene TRBJ2-3; 12 bases line up with TRBD2. This CDR3 is built from 17 residues. CDR1 is LNHDA and CDR2 is SQIVND in the germline V gene (reference sequence). J gave up 0 bases and V 2 bases, and 3 bases lay outside the gene matches. CDR3 coding DNA: TGTGCCAGTAGTATACTAGCGGGGGGGACGAGCACAGATACGCAGTATTTT. As protein: CASSILAGGTSTDTQYF.

The chain carries TRBV18 and TRBJ2-7; TRBD2 matches 10 bases. Germline V CDR1 and CDR2: KGHSH, LQKENI. The CDR3 contains 15 residues. The V segment lost 4 bases and the J segment 4 bases; nucleotides outside the gene matches: 7. The CDR3 DNA is TGTGCCAGCTCACAGCTAGCGGGGGTCGATTACGAGCAGTACTTC. This encodes CASSQLAGVDYEQYF.

This clone was picked up a small number of times. The chain has TRBV5-8 and TRBJ2-3; unclear D gene. This CDR3 is 15 amino acids long. Germline loops: CDR1 SGHTS, CDR2 YDEGEE. V lost 7 bases and J lost 3, with 18 bases in between. The CDR3 region is CASPRRSLGTDTQYF. CDR3 DNA: TGTGCCAGCCCTAGGCGCAGTCTTGGAACAGATACGCAGTATTTT. Full variable domain (remainder filled in from reference TRBV5-8 and TRBJ2-3): EAGVTQSPTHLIKTRGQQATLRCSPISGHTSVYWYQQALGLGLQFLLWYDEGEERNRGNFPPRFSGRQFPNYSSELNVNALELEDSALYLCASPRRSLGTDTQYFGPGTRLTVL.

J is TRBJ1-3 and V is TRBV10-2, with a tentative D call TRBD1 (6 bases). The V end was cut by 9 bases, the J end by 0 bases, with 21 bases between. The CDR3 runs to 17 residues. The germline V gene has CDR1 WSHSY and CDR2 SAAADI. The CDR3 is CASQSSWTVLSGNTIYF. The CDR3, as DNA: TGCGCCAGTCAATCATCGTGGACAGTCCTCTCTGGAAACACCATATATTTT.

With respect to this clone: A junction boundary mismatches the germline segment, possibly from a read error. The V call is TRBV5-6, the J call TRBJ2-5; 9 bases line up with TRBD2. The germline V gene has CDR1 SGHDT and CDR2 YYEEEE. The CDR3 spans 14 residues. CDR3 DNA: TGTGCCGGCAGCCCTGGACTAGCGCATCGGGACCAGTACTTC. This codes for CAGSPGLAHRDQYF. Supplemented by reference TRBV5-6 and TRBJ2-5, the full variable domain reads DAGVTQSPTHLIKTRGQQVTLRCSPKSGHDTVSWYQQALGQGPQFIFQYYEEEERQRGNFPDRFSGHQFPNYSSELNVNALLLGDSALYLCAGSPGLAHRDQYFGPGTRLLVL.

CDR3 sequence reads: CASSFQRIGGTQYF. For the CDR3, the DNA is TGTGCCAGCAGTTTTCAGCGCATCGGGGGGACCCAGTACTTC. This chain uses TRBV28 with TRBJ2-5; possible D gene TRBD2, 6 bases. The CDR3 has 14 residues. Germline V gives CDR1 MDHEN, CDR2 SYDVKM. The ends were cut back, 3 bases at V and 7 bases at J, with 15 bases in the middle.

This sequence joins TRBV19 and TRBJ1-5; a weak D match, TRBD1 (6 bases). This CDR3 is 15 amino acids long. Germline V lookup: CDR1 LNHDA, CDR2 SQIVND (reference sequence). V lost 4 bases to trimming and J lost 0 bases, with 10 bases between them. The CDR3 here is CASSTGGGSNQPQHF. As DNA, the CDR3 is TGTGCCAGTAGTACGGGGGGCGGTAGCAATCAGCCCCAGCATTTT. Variable domain in full (rest from reference TRBV19 and TRBJ1-5): DGGITQSPKYLFRKEGQNVTLSCEQNLNHDAMYWYRQDPGQGLRLIYYSQIVNDFQKGDIAEGYSVSREKKESFPLTVTSAQKNPTAFYLCASSTGGGSNQPQHFGDGTRLSIL.